The sample holds one count of the clone carrying this T cell receptor beta chain. The data originate from a study of blood T cell repertoires in COVID-19. The length of the CDR3 is 12 residues. Per germline, CDR1 SEHNR and CDR2 FQNEAQ (reference sequence). V dropped 3 bases and J dropped 9 bases, with 9 bases sitting between them. In the authors' workflow: Estimation of nucleated cell counts was performed using reference gene primer amplification. Using immunoSEQ multiplex PCR, the repertoire was profiled, and TCRdb retains in-frame clones only, with some absent. V, J and clone size are taken as reported in that table, and D and trimming were inferred from the DNA itself. Of 65,000 to 70,000 clones in the sample, 86% are singletons; the top ten hold approximately 4.1%.

The specimen sequenced was peripheral blood. The origin of this receptor is a man aged 50-60 years with acute or convalescent COVID-19. V gene TRBV7-9 combines with J gene TRBJ2-1; D is ambiguous. This CDR3 is CASSFVRGEQFF. The CDR3 DNA follows: TGTGCCAGCAGCTTTGTGCGTGGTGAGCAGTTCTTC.